This T cell receptor (beta chain) was documented in a study of shared clonotypes between healthy human individuals. Study context: The plates for each donor numbered three CD4 naive, three CD4 memory, two CD8 naive and one CD8 memory.

Sorted-subset replicate PCR reactions contained roughly 190 ng DNA, corresponding to some 30,000 T cell genomes. Some clones are missing from TCRdb's copy, which holds only in-frame ones; the method was immunoSEQ multiplex PCR. The data hold about 1.5 million clones, with approximately 98% observed a single time. Regarding the study as a whole: Non-shared clonotypes had lower generation probabilities than clonotypes shared by all four sorted-subset donors.

Details on this clone: The antigen is unknown.

Trimming pared 7 bases from V and 5 bases from J, leaving 15 bases between. CDR1 SQVTM and CDR2 ANQGSEA come from the germline V gene. The CDR3 is made up of 13 amino acids. The V call is TRBV29-1, the J call TRBJ2-1, with D unresolved. The receptor was derived from a man aged 25 to 40 in good health. Source material: naive CD4+ T cells sorted from blood. Subset noted: CD45RA+ positively selected. Here the CDR3 reads CSAYTLQDNEQFF. CDR3 sequence (DNA): TGCAGCGCATACACCCTCCAGGACAATGAGCAGTTCTTC.